The entry below describes one T cell receptor (beta chain). Authors' processing steps: Scientists estimated how many nucleated cells there were by amplifying reference gene primers. This table comes from immunoSEQ multiplex PCR, and its TCRdb copy is limited to in-frame clones, with some not included. That table is the source of V, J and clone size, and D and trimming were worked out from the DNA. This table holds approximately 110,000 clones, 85% found once. The data derive from a study of blood T cell repertoires in COVID-19. Study in general: Specimens from acute and convalescent COVID-19 originated in the United States, Italy and Spain. From T cells, B-cell-depleted T cells, or PBMCs came the material, which was cDNA or gDNA.

V was clipped by 3 bases and J by 2 bases; unmatched bases: 9. CDR3 length: 17 residues. Germline lookup yields CDR1 LNHDA and CDR2 SQIVND (reference sequence). This TCR derives from a man in his forties or fifties with acute or convalescent COVID-19. The chain employs TRBV19 and TRBJ1-5; 8 bases align to TRBD1. The sample was peripheral blood. The CDR3 nucleotides read TGTGCCAGTAGTATTAAAAGAGGACAGGGAGGCAATCAGCCCCAGCATTTT. This translates into CASSIKRGQGGNQPQHF.